This T cell receptor (beta chain) is drawn from a study of cytomegalovirus exposure and HLA in healthy donors. This CDR3 contains 14 residues. Germline V CDR1 and CDR2: KGHSH, LQKENI. The junction had 4 bases not matched to a gene; V was cut back by 4 bases and J by 4 bases. With 60 Vbeta and 13 Jbeta primers, the PCR was carried out. The method was immunoSEQ multiplex PCR; TCRdb's version includes in-frame clones alone and lacks a portion of them. The top ten hold roughly 1.5% of the sample, which has some 240,000 clones, roughly 91% seen once. The chain combines TRBV18 with TRBJ1-5; 7 positions agree with TRBD1. Material for sequencing was PBMCs. The sequence was collected from a girl aged 2 to 9 in good health and CMV-seronegative. The CDR3 here is CASSLGTANQPQHF. The CDR3 DNA reads TGTGCCAGCTCACTCGGGACAGCTAATCAGCCCCAGCATTTT.